A selection of T cell receptor beta chains follows, all from one sample in a study of T cells in Graves' hyperthyroidism and ophthalmopathy. MiXCR, run by TCRdb on the multiplex PCR reads, gives a single entry per CDR3 protein. The table lists under 350,000 distinct CDR3 sequences, roughly 13% of them singletons. Sequencing input: blood. These receptors were taken from a woman in her thirties or forties with Graves' hyperthyroidism. Both conserved end residues are part of each CDR3. A D gene is named only where the DNA matches it firmly. Expanded clones are given a class, and other clones once, few, many or no size at all.

j_gene | abundance | v_gene | d_gene | CDR3nt | CDR3aa
TRBJ1-2 | many | TRBV19 | NA | TGTGCCAGTAGTCGCCGGGACCCTGGGGACTATGGCTACACCTTC | CASSRRDPGDYGYTF
TRBJ2-5 | many | TRBV2 | NA | TGTGCCAGCAGTCAGGGAGGGGGGAGAGGAGAGACCCAGTACTTC | CASSQGGGRGETQYF
TRBJ2-3 | many | TRBV20-1 | NA | TGCAGTGCTAGCGGGAGCACAGATACGCAGTATTTT | CSASGSTDTQYF
TRBJ2-4 | many | TRBV7-9 | NA | TGTGCCAGCAGCTTAGAGACGAGGGGAAACATTCAGTACTTC | CASSLETRGNIQYF
TRBJ2-1 | many | TRBV20-1 | TRBD2 | TGCAGTGCTACCGTACCTCTAAGCGGGACCTACAATGAGCAGTTCTTC | CSATVPLSGTYNEQFF
TRBJ1-4 | many | TRBV3-1 | TRBD1 | TGTGCCAGCAGCCGGACAGGGCAGGAAAAACTGTTTTTT | CASSRTGQEKLFF
TRBJ2-7 | NA | TRBV9 | TRBD1 | TGTGCCAGCAGCCTCGGACAGGGTTCGGGCGAGCAGTACTTC | CASSLGQGSGEQYF
TRBJ2-3 | few | TRBV29-1 | TRBD1 | TGCAGCGTTGACGACAGGGGGACAGATACGCAGTATTTT | CSVDDRGTDTQYF
TRBJ2-7 | many | TRBV12-3/TRBV12-4 | TRBD2 | TGTGCCAGCAGTTTGGGGACTAGAGGTTCCTACGAGCAGTACTTC | CASSLGTRGSYEQYF
TRBJ2-2 | few | TRBV19 | NA | TGTGCCAGTAGTATTGGGGAAACGCTTATCGGGGAGCTGTTTTTT | CASSIGETLIGELFF
TRBJ1-4 | many | TRBV5-1 | NA | TGCGCCAGCAGCTTGATTCAGGGAGGAGGTGAAAAACTGTTTTTT | CASSLIQGGGEKLFF
TRBJ2-7 | many | TRBV2 | TRBD1 | TGTGCCAGCAGCTCCGGGACAGGGGGCGACGAGCAGTACTTC | CASSSGTGGDEQYF